The rows below give T cell receptor beta chains drawn from one sample of a study of tumor-infiltrating lymphocytes in primary liver carcinoma. TCRdb reprocessed the multiplex PCR reads with MiXCR, giving one entry per CDR3 protein. Of 300,000 to 350,000 distinct CDR3 sequences in the sample, roughly 61% were seen once. Sequenced sample: peripheral blood. Receptors were obtained from a middle-aged man with primary liver carcinoma and hepatitis B virus infection. Both conserved end residues are part of each CDR3. D genes are given only for firm matches. Some rows have no size entry. The others give once, few or many, or a class for an expanded clone.

J	size	D	V	DNA	CDR3
TRBJ1-1	-	TRBD1	TRBV11-2	TGTGCCAGCAGCTTAGCAGGGACAGGGTGGTTGACTGAAACTTTCTTT	CASSLAGTGWLTETFF
TRBJ2-7	many	-	TRBV6-5	TGTGCCAGCTGCCCGCGACAGCTATTCCCCTACGAGCAGTACTTC	CASCPRQLFPYEQYF
TRBJ2-7	few	-	TRBV6-5	TGTGCCACTTCGGGACGGTCCTACGAGCAGTACTTC	CATSGRSYEQYF
TRBJ2-1	-	TRBD2	TRBV6-2/TRBV6-3	TGTGCCAGTAGTTATGGACTATCGGGAGGGCCCTCCTACAATGAGCAGTTCTTC	CASSYGLSGGPSYNEQFF
TRBJ1-1	-	TRBD1	TRBV4-2	TGTGCCAGCAGCCAAGATTGGGGGGACAGTGAAGCTCTCTTT	CASSQDWGDSEALF
TRBJ2-4	-	TRBD2	TRBV11-1	TGTGCCAGCAGCTCCCAGACTAGCGGCAAAAACATTCAGTACTTC	CASSSQTSGKNIQYF
TRBJ1-5	-	-	TRBV4-1	TGCGCCAGCAGCCAGGGCTGGGTTAGAAATCAGCCCCAGCATTTT	CASSQGWVRNQPQHF
TRBJ2-2	-	TRBD1	TRBV12-3/TRBV12-4	TGTGCCAGCAGTTTCGGTACAGGGGGCGGCACCGGGGAGCTGTTTTTT	CASSFGTGGGTGELFF
TRBJ2-7	-	TRBD1	TRBV29-1	TGCAGCGCCTCGGACAGGTGCTCATACGAGCAGTACTTC	CSASDRCSYEQYF
TRBJ1-1	few	-	TRBV6-6	TGTGCCAGTAGTTCCGTCACTGAAGCTTTCTTT	CASSSVTEAFF
TRBJ2-5	-	-	TRBV6-6	TGTGCCTGCAGTTACTGGCAGGGGGGGACCCAGTACTTC	CACSYWQGGTQYF
TRBJ2-1	-	-	TRBV29-1	TGCAGCGCTCGAGTGGGTCTCGTTGAGCAGTTCTTC	CSARVGLVEQFF
TRBJ1-4	-	-	TRBV2	TGTGCCAGCAGGGGAAAGATATGGGGAGAAAAACTGTTTTTT	CASRGKIWGEKLFF